A single sample is the source of the 26 T cell receptor beta chains below, sequenced in a study of CXCR3-negative and CXCR3-positive naive CD8 T cells. Whole-study findings and limits: CXCR3-positive naive cells carried more hydrophobic TRB CDR3s than CXCR3-negative naive cells did.

These receptors lack a known antigen. The TRB libraries of cDNA were built by UMI-labeled 5' RACE. Each CDR3 protein gets one entry in TCRdb, which reprocessed the 5' RACE reads and gives no DNA. This sample contains 65,000 to 90,000 distinct CDR3 sequences. Sequenced material: naive CXCR3+ CD8+ T cells from blood. Indicated subset: CD45RO-CCR7+CD27+CD95- naive CD8+ T cells expressing CXCR3 (TNR3+). The origin of the receptors is a human donor in good health. Some clones in this sample may be carry-over from other donors' samples.

V is TRBV4-2 and J is TRBJ1-2. The germline V gene encodes CDR1 LGHNA and CDR2 YNFKEQ. The CDR3 has 16 amino acids. Here the CDR3 reads CASSQDFGTANYGYTF.

The chain is built from TRBV29-1 and TRBJ2-5; TCRdb returns TRBD1, unconfirmable since there is no DNA. This CDR3 comprises 12 residues. Germline V gene lookup returns CDR1 SQVTM and CDR2 ANQGSEA. CDR3 sequence reads: CSVVLGDVTQYF.

The chain uses TRBV28 and TRBJ2-2; TCRdb picks TRBD1, but there is no DNA to check that call. The length of the CDR3 is 13 residues. Germline V gene lookup returns CDR1 MDHEN and CDR2 SYDVKM. The CDR3: CAAGGANTGELFF.

The J gene is TRBJ2-1, the V gene TRBV27; TCRdb's D gene call, TRBD1, goes unchecked for lack of DNA. CDR1 and CDR2 from the germline V gene are MNHEY and SMNVEV (reference sequence). The CDR3 is 14 amino acids. Here the CDR3 reads CASSFGRGGDEQFF.

This sequence joins TRBV5-6 and TRBJ1-5; the D gene TCRdb calls, TRBD1, cannot be checked with no DNA. This CDR3 is built from 15 residues. The germline V gene encodes CDR1 SGHDT and CDR2 YYEEEE. CDR3: CASSSPTVGNQPQHF. Based on the CDR3 plus reference TRBV5-6 and TRBJ1-5, the full variable domain is DAGVTQSPTHLIKTRGQQVTLRCSPKSGHDTVSWYQQALGQGPQFIFQYYEEEERQRGNFPDRFSGHQFPNYSSELNVNALLLGDSALYLCASSSPTVGNQPQHFGDGTRLSIL.

CDR3 sequence: CASSTPTYEQYF. The rearrangement links TRBV28 to TRBJ2-7. This CDR3 has 12 residues. CDR1 and CDR2 from the germline V gene are MDHEN and SYDVKM.

The J gene is TRBJ2-7, the V gene TRBV30; TCRdb returns TRBD2, unconfirmable since there is no DNA. In germline, CDR1 is GTSNPN, CDR2 SVGIG (reference sequence). The CDR3 runs 13 residues. The CDR3 protein is CAWRDSGTYEQYF.

This chain joins TRBV4-3 and TRBJ2-1; TCRdb designates TRBD1, a call that cannot be tested without DNA. The CDR3 consists of 16 residues. Germline values: CDR1 LGHNA, CDR2 YSLEER. This CDR3 is CASSQATGARYNEQFF.

CDR3 in amino acids: CASSQTPGLATYNEQFF. The chain is built from TRBV23-1 and TRBJ2-1; TCRdb calls TRBD2, which cannot be checked without DNA. TRBV23-1 is identified as an open reading frame with a role that is uncertain. This CDR3 comprises 17 residues.

This chain links TRBV29-1 with TRBJ2-5; TCRdb reports TRBD1, a call that lacks DNA to check it against. Germline loops: CDR1 SQVTM, CDR2 ANQGSEA. The CDR3 runs 13 residues. This CDR3 reads CSVEFWGPEAQYF.

This chain links TRBV20-1 with TRBJ2-4; the TCRdb D gene call, TRBD1, has no DNA to confirm it. The V gene's germline CDR1 is DFQATT and CDR2 SNEGSKA (reference sequence). The CDR3 is 15 amino acids. CDR3 amino acids: CSAQPQDRARNIQYF.

V usage is TRBV20-1 and J usage is TRBJ2-7. This CDR3 comprises 11 residues. Germline CDR1 and CDR2: DFQATT and SNEGSKA (reference sequence). The CDR3 reads CSARRIYEQYF.

This rearrangement joins TRBV7-6 to TRBJ2-1; checking the TCRdb D call of TRBD2 is not possible without DNA. The germline gives CDR1 SGHVS, CDR2 FNYEAQ. There are 16 residues in the CDR3. This CDR3 is CASSLAGGAGGPEQFF.

The chain couples TRBV10-3 to TRBJ2-5; the D gene TCRdb calls, TRBD1, cannot be checked with no DNA. From germline, CDR1 is ENHRY and CDR2 SYGVKD. The CDR3 totals 15 residues. This CDR3 is CAISESGAFQETQYF.

The chain couples TRBV7-2 to TRBJ2-3; absent DNA, TCRdb's TRBD1 call cannot be checked. This CDR3 has 16 amino acids. Germline V gene lookup returns CDR1 SGHTA and CDR2 FQGNSA. CDR3 protein: CASRGGGYGRSDTQYF.

This chain joins TRBV6-2 or TRBV6-3 and TRBJ2-1. The CDR3 has 13 residues. The V gene's germline CDR1 is MNHEY and CDR2 SVGEGT. The CDR3 here is CASRTDLYNEQFF.

The chain combines TRBV5-1 with TRBJ2-1; TCRdb's assignment of TRBD1 cannot be checked, as there is no DNA. The CDR3 is 18 amino acids. CDR1 and CDR2 (germline): SGHRS, YFSETQ. The CDR3 spells CASSLYLPGQGAGNEQFF.

V gene TRBV29-1 combines with J gene TRBJ2-3; as DNA is missing, the TRBD1 call by TCRdb cannot be tested. Germline V gene sequence: CDR1 SQVTM, CDR2 ANQGSEA. CDR3 length equals 14 residues. The CDR3 spells CSVEDRTRTDTQYF.

V and J are TRBV14 and TRBJ1-1. The length of the CDR3 is 15 residues. Germline values: CDR1 SGHDN, CDR2 FVKESK. CDR3 region: CASSQGYSPNTEAFF.

CDR3 residues: CASSLSGGAASEQFF. V gene TRBV6-5 combines with J gene TRBJ2-1; checking the TCRdb D call of TRBD2 is not possible without DNA. The germline V gene encodes CDR1 MNHEY and CDR2 SVGAGI. The CDR3 extends over 15 amino acids.

The V gene is TRBV20-1, the J gene TRBJ2-5; lacking DNA, the TRBD1 call made by TCRdb goes unchecked. CDR3 length: 15 residues. Germline V gives CDR1 DFQATT, CDR2 SNEGSKA (reference sequence). The CDR3: CSAFKGTGGQETQYF.

The chain recombines TRBV2 with TRBJ2-7; checking the TCRdb D call of TRBD2 is not possible without DNA. The CDR3 contains 16 residues. CDR1 and CDR2 from the germline V gene are SNHLY and FYNNEI. This chain's CDR3 is CASTEGSSGALYEQYF. Filled out from reference TRBV2 and TRBJ2-7, the complete variable domain reads EPEVTQTPSHQVTQMGQEVILRCVPISNHLYFYWYRQILGQKVEFLVSFYNNEISEKSEIFDDQFSVERPDGSNFTLKIRSTKLEDSAMYFCASTEGSSGALYEQYFGPGTRLTVT.

The CDR3 reads CASSYGTGGYEQYF. The genes are TRBV6-5 and TRBJ2-7; there is no DNA to check the TCRdb D call of TRBD1. CDR3 length: 14 amino acids. Germline-derived CDR1 and CDR2 are MNHEY and SVGAGI.

The chain has TRBV20-1 and TRBJ2-4; TCRdb names TRBD2, which stays unverified in the absence of DNA. Germline loops: CDR1 DFQATT, CDR2 SNEGSKA (reference sequence). The CDR3 runs to 14 residues. The CDR3 spells CSARAEVPKNIQYF.

V gene TRBV27 combines with J gene TRBJ1-2; as DNA is missing, the TRBD1 call by TCRdb cannot be tested. Germline V gene lookup returns CDR1 MNHEY and CDR2 SMNVEV (reference sequence). The CDR3 is 12 residues long. CDR3 sequence reads: CATYRGLGGYTF.

V is TRBV28 and J is TRBJ2-1; TCRdb lists TRBD2, though no DNA is available to test this call. Germline values: CDR1 MDHEN, CDR2 SYDVKM. CDR3 length equals 16 residues. This chain's CDR3 is CASSLGLAGVVDEQFF.